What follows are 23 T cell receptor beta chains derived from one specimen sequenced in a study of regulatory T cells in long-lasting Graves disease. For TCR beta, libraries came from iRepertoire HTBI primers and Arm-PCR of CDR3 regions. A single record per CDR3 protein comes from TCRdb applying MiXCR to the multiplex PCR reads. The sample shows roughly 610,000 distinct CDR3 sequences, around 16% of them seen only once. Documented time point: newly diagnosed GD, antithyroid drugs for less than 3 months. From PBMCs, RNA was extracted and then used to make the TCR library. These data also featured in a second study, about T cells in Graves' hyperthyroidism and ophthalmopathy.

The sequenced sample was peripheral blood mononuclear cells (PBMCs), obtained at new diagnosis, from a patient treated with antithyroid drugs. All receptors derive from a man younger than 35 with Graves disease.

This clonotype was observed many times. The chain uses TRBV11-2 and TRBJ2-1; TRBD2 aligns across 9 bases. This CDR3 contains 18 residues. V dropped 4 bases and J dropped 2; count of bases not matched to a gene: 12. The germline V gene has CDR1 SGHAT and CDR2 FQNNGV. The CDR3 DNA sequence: TGTGCCAGCAGCTCCGGACGGCAAAGCGGGAGGCCCTACAATGAGCAGTTCTTC. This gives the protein CASSSGRQSGRPYNEQFF. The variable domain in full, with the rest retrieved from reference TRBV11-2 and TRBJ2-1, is EAGVAQSPRYKIIEKRQSVAFWCNPISGHATLYWYQQILGQGPKLLIQFQNNGVVDDSQLPKDRFSAERLKGVDSTLKIQPAKLEDSAVYLCASSSGRQSGRPYNEQFFGPGTRLTVL.

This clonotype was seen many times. The CDR3 DNA reads as TGCGCCAGCAGCTTGGCCGGGCGGGCCTACAATGAGCAGTTCTTC. As protein: CASSLAGRAYNEQFF. V and J are TRBV5-1 and TRBJ2-1, with TRBD2 as a possible D gene (5 bases). Germline V gene data show CDR1 as SGHRS and CDR2 as YFSETQ. The germline V and J ends were trimmed by 0 bases and 2 bases, with 9 bases remaining between them. This CDR3 contains 15 residues. Using reference TRBV5-1 and TRBJ2-1 for the parts outside the CDR3, the full variable domain is KAGVTQTPRYLIKTRGQQVTLSCSPISGHRSVSWYQQTPGQGLQFLFEYFSETQRNKGNFPGRFSGRQFSNSRSEMNVSTLELGDSALYLCASSLAGRAYNEQFFGPGTRLTVL.

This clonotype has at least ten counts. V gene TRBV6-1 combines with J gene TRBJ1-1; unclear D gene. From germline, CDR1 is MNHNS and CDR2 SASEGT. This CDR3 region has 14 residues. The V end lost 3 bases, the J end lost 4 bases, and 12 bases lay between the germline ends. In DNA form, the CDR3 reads TGTGCCAGCAGTGAGGTCTACCGTATCACTGAAGCTTTCTTT. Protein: CASSEVYRITEAFF.

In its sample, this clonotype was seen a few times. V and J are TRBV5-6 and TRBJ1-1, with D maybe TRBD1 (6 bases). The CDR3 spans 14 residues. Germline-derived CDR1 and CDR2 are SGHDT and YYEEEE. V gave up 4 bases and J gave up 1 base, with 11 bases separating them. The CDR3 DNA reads TGTGCCAGCAGCAGATTACAGGGGAACACTGAAGCTTTCTTT. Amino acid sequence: CASSRLQGNTEAFF.

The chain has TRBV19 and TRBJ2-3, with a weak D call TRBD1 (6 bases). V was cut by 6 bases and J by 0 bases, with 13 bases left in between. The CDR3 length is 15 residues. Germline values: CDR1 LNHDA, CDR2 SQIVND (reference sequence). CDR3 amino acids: CASRGMGASTDTQYF. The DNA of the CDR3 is TGTGCCAGTAGGGGTATGGGGGCCAGCACAGATACGCAGTATTTT. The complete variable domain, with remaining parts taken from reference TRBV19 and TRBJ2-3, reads DGGITQSPKYLFRKEGQNVTLSCEQNLNHDAMYWYRQDPGQGLRLIYYSQIVNDFQKGDIAEGYSVSREKKESFPLTVTSAQKNPTAFYLCASRGMGASTDTQYFGPGTRLTVL.

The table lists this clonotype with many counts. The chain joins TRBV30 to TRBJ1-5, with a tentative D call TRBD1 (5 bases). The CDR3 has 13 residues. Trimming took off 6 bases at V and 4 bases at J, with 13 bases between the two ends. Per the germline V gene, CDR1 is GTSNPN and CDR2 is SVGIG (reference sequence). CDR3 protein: CACASGWNQPQHF. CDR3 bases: TGTGCCTGCGCTTCAGGGTGGAATCAGCCCCAGCATTTT.

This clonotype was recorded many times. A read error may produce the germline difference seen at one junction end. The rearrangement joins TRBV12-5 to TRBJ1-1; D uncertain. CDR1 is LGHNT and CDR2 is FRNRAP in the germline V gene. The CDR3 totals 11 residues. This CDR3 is CASGLVGEAFF. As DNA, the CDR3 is TGTGCTAGTGGTCTGGTAGGGGAAGCTTTCTTT.

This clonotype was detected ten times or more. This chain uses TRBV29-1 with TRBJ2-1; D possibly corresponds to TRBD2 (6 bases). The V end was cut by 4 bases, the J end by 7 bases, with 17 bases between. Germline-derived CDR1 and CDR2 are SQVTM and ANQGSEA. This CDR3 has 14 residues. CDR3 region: CSVGGRGWRNEQFF. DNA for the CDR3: TGCAGCGTTGGCGGGCGGGGCTGGCGAAATGAGCAGTTCTTC.

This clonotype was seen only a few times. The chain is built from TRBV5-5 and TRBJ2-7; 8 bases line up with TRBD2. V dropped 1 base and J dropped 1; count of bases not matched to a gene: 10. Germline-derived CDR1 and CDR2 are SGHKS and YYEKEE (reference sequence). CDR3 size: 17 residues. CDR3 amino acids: CASSLRSGGPRSYEQYF. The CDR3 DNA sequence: TGTGCCAGCAGCTTGCGGTCGGGAGGGCCTAGGTCCTACGAGCAGTACTTC.

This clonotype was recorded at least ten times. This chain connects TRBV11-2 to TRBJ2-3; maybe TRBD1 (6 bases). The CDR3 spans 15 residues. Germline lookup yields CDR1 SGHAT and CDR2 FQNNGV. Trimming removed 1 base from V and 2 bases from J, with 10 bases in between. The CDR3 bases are TGTGCCAGCAGCTTAGGGGGGCGTTACACAGATACGCAGTATTTT. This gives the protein CASSLGGRYTDTQYF.

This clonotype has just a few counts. CDR3 residues: CASSLSLAGGPTDTQYF. The CDR3, as DNA: TGTGCCAGCAGCTTAAGTCTAGCGGGAGGCCCCACAGATACGCAGTATTTT. The chain carries TRBV7-6 and TRBJ2-3, with 11 bases aligning to TRBD2. Germline CDR1 and CDR2: SGHVS and FNYEAQ. CDR3 length: 17 amino acids. V lost 2 bases to trimming and J lost 2 bases; unmatched junction nucleotides: 6.

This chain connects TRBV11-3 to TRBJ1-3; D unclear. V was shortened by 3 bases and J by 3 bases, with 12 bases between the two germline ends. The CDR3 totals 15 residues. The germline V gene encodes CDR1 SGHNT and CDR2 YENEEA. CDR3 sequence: CASSLRASDGNTIYF. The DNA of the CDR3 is TGTGCCAGCAGCTTGCGGGCGTCTGATGGAAACACCATATATTTT.

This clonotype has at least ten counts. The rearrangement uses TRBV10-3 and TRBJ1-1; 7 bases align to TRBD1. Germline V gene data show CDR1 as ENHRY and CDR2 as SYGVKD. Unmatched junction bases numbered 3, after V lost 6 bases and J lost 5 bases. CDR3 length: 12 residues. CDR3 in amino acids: CAISPQGTEAFF. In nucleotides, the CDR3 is TGTGCCATCAGCCCACAGGGGACTGAAGCTTTCTTT.

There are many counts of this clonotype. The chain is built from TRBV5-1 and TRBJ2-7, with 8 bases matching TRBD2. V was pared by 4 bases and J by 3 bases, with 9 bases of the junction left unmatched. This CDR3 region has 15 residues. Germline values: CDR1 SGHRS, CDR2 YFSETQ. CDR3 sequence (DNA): TGCGCCAGCAGCAGCCCTCTAGCGGGTGGCTACGAGCAGTACTTC. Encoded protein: CASSSPLAGGYEQYF. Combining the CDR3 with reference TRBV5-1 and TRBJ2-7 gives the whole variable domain KAGVTQTPRYLIKTRGQQVTLSCSPISGHRSVSWYQQTPGQGLQFLFEYFSETQRNKGNFPGRFSGRQFSNSRSEMNVSTLELGDSALYLCASSSPLAGGYEQYFGPGTRLTVT.

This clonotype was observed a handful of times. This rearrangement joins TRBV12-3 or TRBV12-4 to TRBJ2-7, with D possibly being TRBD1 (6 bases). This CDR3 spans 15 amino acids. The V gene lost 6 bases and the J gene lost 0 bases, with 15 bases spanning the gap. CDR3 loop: CASRPGGGSSYEQYF. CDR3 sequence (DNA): TGTGCCAGCAGACCTGGGGGCGGAAGCTCCTACGAGCAGTACTTC.

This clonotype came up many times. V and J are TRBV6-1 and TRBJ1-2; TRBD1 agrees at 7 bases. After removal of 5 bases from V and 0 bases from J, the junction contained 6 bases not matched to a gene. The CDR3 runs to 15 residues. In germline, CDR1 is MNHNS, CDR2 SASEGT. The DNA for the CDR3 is TGTGCCAGCAGTCGGACAGGCGGATCTAACTATGGCTACACCTTC. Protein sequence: CASSRTGGSNYGYTF.

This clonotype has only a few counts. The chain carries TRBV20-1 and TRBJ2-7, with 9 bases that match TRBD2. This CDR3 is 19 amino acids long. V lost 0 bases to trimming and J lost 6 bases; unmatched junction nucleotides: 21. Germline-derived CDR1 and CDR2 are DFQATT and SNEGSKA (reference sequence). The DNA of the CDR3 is TGCAGTGCTAGAGATTGGGTTGGTAGCGGGAGCCAACGGTCCGCCGAGCAGTACTTC. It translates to CSARDWVGSGSQRSAEQYF.

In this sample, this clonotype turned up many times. The CDR3 spells CAISGGSWTEAFF. The CDR3 DNA sequence: TGTGCCATCAGTGGGGGGTCGTGGACTGAAGCTTTCTTT. The chain joins TRBV10-3 to TRBJ1-1; D perhaps matches TRBD1 (5 bases). The CDR3 covers 13 residues. Germline-derived CDR1 and CDR2 are ENHRY and SYGVKD. V was pared by 4 bases and J by 5 bases, with 11 bases between.

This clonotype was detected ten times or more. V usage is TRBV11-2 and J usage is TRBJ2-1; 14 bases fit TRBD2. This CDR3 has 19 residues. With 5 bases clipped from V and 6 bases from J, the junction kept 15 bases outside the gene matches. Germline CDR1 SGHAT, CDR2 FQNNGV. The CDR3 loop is CASSLAGTSGRAWTNEQFF. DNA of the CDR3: TGTGCCAGCAGCCTGGCCGGGACTAGCGGGAGAGCTTGGACCAATGAGCAGTTCTTC.

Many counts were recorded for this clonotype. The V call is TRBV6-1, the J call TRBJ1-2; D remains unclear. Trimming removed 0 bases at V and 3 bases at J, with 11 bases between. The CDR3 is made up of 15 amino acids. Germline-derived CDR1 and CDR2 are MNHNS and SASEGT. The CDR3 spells CASSEAMEWDYGYTF. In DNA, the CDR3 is TGTGCCAGCAGTGAAGCGATGGAGTGGGACTATGGCTACACCTTC.

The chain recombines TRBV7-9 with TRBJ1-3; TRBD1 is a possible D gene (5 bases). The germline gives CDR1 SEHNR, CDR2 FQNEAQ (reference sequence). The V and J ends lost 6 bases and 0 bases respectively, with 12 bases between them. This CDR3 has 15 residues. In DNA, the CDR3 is TGTGCCAGCAGGGCCTTGGGGGGCTCTGGAAACACCATATATTTT. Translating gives CASRALGGSGNTIYF.

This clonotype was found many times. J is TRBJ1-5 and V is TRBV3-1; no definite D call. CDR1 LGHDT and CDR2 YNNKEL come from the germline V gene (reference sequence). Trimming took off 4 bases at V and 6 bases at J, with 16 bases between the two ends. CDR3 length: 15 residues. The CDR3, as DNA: TGTGCCAGCAGCCTTGGAACATACGGGAGTCAGCCCCAGCATTTT. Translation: CASSLGTYGSQPQHF.

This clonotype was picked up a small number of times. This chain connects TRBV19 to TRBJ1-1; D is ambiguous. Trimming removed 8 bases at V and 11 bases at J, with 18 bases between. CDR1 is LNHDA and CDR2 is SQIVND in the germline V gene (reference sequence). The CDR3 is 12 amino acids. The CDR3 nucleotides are TGTGCCAGTCGCGACCGGGATCGAGGGGCTTTCTTT. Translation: CASRDRDRGAFF.